This record concerns one T cell receptor (beta chain) sequence. What this receptor recognizes is not known. Base-call qualities are not available, and no considerably larger clone is one nucleotide away. From each donor, a single peripheral blood sample of about 100 mL on average was drawn into heparinised tubes. Using a panel that included CD45RO, CCR7, CD25, CD127, CD95 and CD27, naive, central memory, regulatory and stem cell-like memory CD4+ T cells were sorted on a BD FACSAria II. Purity was above 98% for every sorted population. PBMCs were separated immediately by Lymphoprep density gradient centrifugation and were stained directly, without being cultured. So that batch effects would be minimized, each experiment stained and sorted samples in pairs, pairing one healthy donor with one patient. A distance of 10 bases separates the germline ends of V and J, which lose 1 base and 3 bases respectively. The CDR3 measures 14 amino acids from cysteine to phenylalanine. Only the CDR3 DNA stays, 42 bases, in frame from base 1. The germline V gene supplies CDR1 KGHSH and CDR2 LQKENI.

This record belongs to a study of beta chain features in type 1 diabetes listed by TCRdb under 2018. Regarding the research as a whole: Mean age, gender distribution, total cell number and subset yield were not different between patients and healthy donors. In the study, recently diagnosed type 1 diabetes patients and matched healthy donors were compared on the TCRB repertoires of their sorted circulating CD4+ T cell subsets. Whereas all 30 or so donors provided naive and central memory subsets, regulatory and stem cell-like memory subsets were isolated from just 8 patients and about 8 healthy donors. A total of roughly 100 million sorted cells were examined across all samples, and the number of cells per subset was strongly correlated with RNA yield. The paper's findings and limits, for the study overall: Because cDNA was sequenced instead of genomic DNA, activated cells with high expression could be over-represented, although the groups did not differ in activation or CD3 levels. At VDJ recombination sites, patients with type 1 diabetes made fewer insertions and deleted more nucleotides, a pattern implying thymic rearrangement abnormalities. HLA sub-analyses involved small numbers of individuals, so any influence of HLA type on TCRB rearrangement remained unresolved. Naive, central memory and regulatory TCRB repertoires appeared more similar among patients than among healthy donors. PCR may preferentially amplify shorter templates, but because patient and control samples were amplified and corrected together, any resulting skew would affect both groups equally. In all four CD4+ subsets, TCRB CDR3 length was moderately but significantly shorter in type 1 diabetes patients.

The entire amount of isolated RNA was reverse transcribed using the High Capacity cDNA Reverse Transcription Kit, so the sequenced TCRB transcripts were expressed ones. Naive, central memory and regulatory T cell samples underwent deep immunoSEQ sequencing, averaging about 3.57 million total reads per sample. Sorted cells were lysed in RLT buffer and RNA was extracted with DNase-treated RNeasy Micro or Mini kits, depending on cell number. To prevent cross-contamination, every cell subset was processed on its own, while patient and healthy donor samples were processed together. The immunoSEQ multiplex PCR was used to amplify TCRB sequences from cDNA, generating 87-bp fragments that spanned the CDR3 region. Sequencing of the amplicons was done on the Illumina HiSeq platform. Concerning the study's data processing: PCR bias was computationally corrected using synthetic template baselines, reads within Hamming distance 2 were collapsed, and singletons that could not be merged were discarded. By aligning reads against IMGT, V, D and J genes, CDR3 length, and insertions or deletions at six rearrangement sites were assigned. Clonotype counts were normalized to sorted cell number within each subset before computing true diversity and Gini coefficients with the tcR R package. The overlap coefficient, calculated on TCRB nucleotide sequences, was used to measure repertoire sharing. Out-of-frame TCRB sequences from naive cells were analyzed to stand in for the pre-selection repertoire. TCRdb re-hosts the immuneACCESS table, in-frame sequences only. Its copies lack some clones; in the studies checked, an unresolved V gene accounts for under half of them, and the cause for the rest is not known. V and J calls plus clone size are reproduced from that table; the DNA served to infer D and trimming. The sample yields roughly 730,000 clones; around an eighth were counted once. Jointly, the top ten make up approximately 0.021% of the sample.

The rearrangement combines TRBV18 with TRBJ2-7, with TRBD2 tentatively as D gene (6 bases match). The clonotype was recovered from a young man with type 1 diabetes. Sequenced input: naive CD4+ T cells from blood. Sample cell subset or site, as interpreted from the label and publication: true naive CD4+ T cells. The nucleotides read TGTGCCAGCTCACCACGGGAGGAAGACTACGAGCAGTACTTC. The translation is CASSPREEDYEQYF.